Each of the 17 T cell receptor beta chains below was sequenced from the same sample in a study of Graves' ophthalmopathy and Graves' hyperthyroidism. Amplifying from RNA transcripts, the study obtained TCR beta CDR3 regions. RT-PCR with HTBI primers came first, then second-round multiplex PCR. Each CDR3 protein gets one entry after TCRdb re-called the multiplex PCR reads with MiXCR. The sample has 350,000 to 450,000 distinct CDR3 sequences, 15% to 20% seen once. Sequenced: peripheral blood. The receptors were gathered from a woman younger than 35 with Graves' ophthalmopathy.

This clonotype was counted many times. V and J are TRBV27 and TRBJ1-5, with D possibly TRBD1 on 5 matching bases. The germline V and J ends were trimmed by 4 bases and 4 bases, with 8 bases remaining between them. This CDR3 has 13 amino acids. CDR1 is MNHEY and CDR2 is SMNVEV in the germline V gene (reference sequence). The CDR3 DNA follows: TGTGCCAGCAGTTCGTGGGGGAATCAGCCCCAGCATTTT. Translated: CASSSWGNQPQHF.

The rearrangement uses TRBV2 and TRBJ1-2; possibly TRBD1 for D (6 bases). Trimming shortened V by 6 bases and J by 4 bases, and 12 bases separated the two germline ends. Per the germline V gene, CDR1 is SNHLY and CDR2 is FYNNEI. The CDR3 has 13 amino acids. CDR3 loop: CASRLDSGYGYTF. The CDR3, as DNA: TGTGCCAGCAGACTGGACAGCGGCTATGGCTACACCTTC.

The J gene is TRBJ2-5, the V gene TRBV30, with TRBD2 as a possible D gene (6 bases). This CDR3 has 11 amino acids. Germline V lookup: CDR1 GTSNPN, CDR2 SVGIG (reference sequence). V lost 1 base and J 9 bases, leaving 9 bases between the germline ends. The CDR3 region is CAWSGPGAQYF. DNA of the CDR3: TGTGCCTGGAGTGGTCCGGGGGCCCAGTACTTC. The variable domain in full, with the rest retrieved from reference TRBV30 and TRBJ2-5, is SQTIHQWPATLVQPVGSPLSLECTVEGTSNPNLYWYRQAAGRGLQLLFYSVGIGQISSEVPQNLSASRPQDRQFILSSKKLLLSDSGFYLCAWSGPGAQYFGPGTRLLVL.

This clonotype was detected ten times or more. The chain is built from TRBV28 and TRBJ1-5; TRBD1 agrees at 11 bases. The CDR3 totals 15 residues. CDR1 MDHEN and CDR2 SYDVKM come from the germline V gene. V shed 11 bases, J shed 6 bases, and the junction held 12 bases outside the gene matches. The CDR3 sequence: CAALEGTGGTQPQHF. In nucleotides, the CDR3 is TGTGCCGCCTTGGAGGGGACAGGGGGTACTCAGCCCCAGCATTTT.

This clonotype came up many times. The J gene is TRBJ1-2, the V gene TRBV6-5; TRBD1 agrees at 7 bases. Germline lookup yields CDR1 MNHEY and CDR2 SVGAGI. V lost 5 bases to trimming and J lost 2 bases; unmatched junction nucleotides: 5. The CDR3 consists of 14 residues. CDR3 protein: CASSRYRGNYGYTF. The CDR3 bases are TGTGCCAGCAGTCGTTACAGGGGAAACTATGGCTACACCTTC.

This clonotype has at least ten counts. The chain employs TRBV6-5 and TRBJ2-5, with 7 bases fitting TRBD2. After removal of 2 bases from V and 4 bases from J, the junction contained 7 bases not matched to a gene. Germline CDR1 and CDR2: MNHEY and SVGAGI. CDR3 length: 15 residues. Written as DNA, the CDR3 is TGTGCCAGCAGTTACGGGAGGGGAACCCCAGAGACCCAGTACTTC. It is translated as CASSYGRGTPETQYF.

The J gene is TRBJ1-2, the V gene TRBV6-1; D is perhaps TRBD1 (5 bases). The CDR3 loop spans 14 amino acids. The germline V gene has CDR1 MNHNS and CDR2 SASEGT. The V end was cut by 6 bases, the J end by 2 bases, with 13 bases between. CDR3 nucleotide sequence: TGTGCCAGCAGCCCTACGGACAAGAACTATGGCTACACCTTC. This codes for CASSPTDKNYGYTF.

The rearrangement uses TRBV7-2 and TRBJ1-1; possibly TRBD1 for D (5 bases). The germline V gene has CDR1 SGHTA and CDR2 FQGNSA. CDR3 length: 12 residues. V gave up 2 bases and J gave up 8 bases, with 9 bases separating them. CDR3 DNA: TGTGCCAGCAGCTTATACGGGGGAGAAGCTTTCTTT. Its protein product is CASSLYGGEAFF.

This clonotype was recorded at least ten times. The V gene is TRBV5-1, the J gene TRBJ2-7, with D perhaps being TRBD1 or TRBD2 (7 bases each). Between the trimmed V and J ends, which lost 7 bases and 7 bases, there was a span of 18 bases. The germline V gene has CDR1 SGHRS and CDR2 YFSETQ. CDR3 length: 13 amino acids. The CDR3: CASSTGTTKEQYF. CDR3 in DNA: TGCGCCAGCTCGACAGGGACTACGAAGGAGCAGTACTTC. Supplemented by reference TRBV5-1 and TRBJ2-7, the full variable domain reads KAGVTQTPRYLIKTRGQQVTLSCSPISGHRSVSWYQQTPGQGLQFLFEYFSETQRNKGNFPGRFSGRQFSNSRSEMNVSTLELGDSALYLCASSTGTTKEQYFGPGTRLTVT.

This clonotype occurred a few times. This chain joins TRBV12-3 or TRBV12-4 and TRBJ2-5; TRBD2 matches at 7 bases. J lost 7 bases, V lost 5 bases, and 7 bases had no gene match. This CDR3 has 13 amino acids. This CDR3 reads CASSAWTSGTQYF. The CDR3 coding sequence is TGTGCCAGCAGTGCATGGACTAGTGGGACCCAGTACTTC.

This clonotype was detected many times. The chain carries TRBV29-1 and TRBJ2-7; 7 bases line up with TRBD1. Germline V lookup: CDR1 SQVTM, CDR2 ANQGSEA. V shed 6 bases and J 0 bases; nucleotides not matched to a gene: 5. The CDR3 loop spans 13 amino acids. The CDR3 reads CSVRTGLSYEQYF. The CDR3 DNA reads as TGCAGCGTCCGGACAGGACTCTCCTACGAGCAGTACTTC.

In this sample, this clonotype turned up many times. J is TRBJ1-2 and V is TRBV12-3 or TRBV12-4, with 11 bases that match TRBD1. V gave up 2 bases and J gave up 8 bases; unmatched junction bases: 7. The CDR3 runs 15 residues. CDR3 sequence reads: CASSLIGQGAGGYTF. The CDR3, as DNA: TGTGCCAGCAGTTTAATTGGACAGGGGGCAGGGGGCTACACCTTC.

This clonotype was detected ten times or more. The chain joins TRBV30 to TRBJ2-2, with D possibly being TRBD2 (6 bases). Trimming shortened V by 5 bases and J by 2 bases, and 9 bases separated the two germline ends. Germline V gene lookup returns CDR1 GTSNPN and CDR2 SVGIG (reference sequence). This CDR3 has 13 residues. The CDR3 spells CAWDSGNTGELFF. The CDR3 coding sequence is TGTGCCTGGGATAGCGGTAACACCGGGGAGCTGTTTTTT.

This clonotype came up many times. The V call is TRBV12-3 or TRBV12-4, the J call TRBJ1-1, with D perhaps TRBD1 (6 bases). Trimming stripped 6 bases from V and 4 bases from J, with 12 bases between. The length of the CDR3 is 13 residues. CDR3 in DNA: TGTGCCAGCAGGTACAGGGTAAGCACTGAAGCTTTCTTT. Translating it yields CASRYRVSTEAFF.

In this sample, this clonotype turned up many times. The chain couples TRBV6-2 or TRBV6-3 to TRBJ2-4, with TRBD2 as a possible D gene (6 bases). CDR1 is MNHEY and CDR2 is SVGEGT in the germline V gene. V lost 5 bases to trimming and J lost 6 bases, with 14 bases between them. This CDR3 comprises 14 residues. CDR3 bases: TGTGCCAGCAGTGCCTCGGTCGGGGGAAACATTCAGTACTTC. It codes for CASSASVGGNIQYF.

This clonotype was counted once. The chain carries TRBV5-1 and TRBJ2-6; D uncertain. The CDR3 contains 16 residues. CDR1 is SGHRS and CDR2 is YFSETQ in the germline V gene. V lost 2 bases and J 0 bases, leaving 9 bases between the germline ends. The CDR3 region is CASSFPRGSGANVLTF. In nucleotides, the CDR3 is TGCGCCAGCAGCTTCCCCCGAGGCTCTGGGGCCAACGTCCTGACTTTC.

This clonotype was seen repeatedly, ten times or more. CDR3 residues: CASSEESGELFF. DNA for the CDR3: TGCGCCAGCAGCGAGGAATCGGGGGAGCTGTTTTTT. The chain recombines TRBV4-3 with TRBJ2-2; no clear D gene. Germline-derived CDR1 and CDR2 are LGHNA and YSLEER. The CDR3 loop spans 12 amino acids. The V gene lost 5 bases and the J gene lost 8 bases, with 9 bases spanning the gap.